This T cell receptor beta chain was retrieved from a study of spatial heterogeneity in lung cancer. Study observations and caveats: One measure, the expanded intratumoral alpha and beta TCR count, tracked tumor mutation counts.

The CDR3 length is 15 residues. CDR1 and CDR2 from the germline V gene are SGDLS and YYNGEE. Trimming took 4 bases from V and 4 from J, leaving 16 bases between them. TCRdb called the 5' RACE reads again in MiXCR, with one record for every CDR3 protein. The data contain about 30,000 distinct CDR3 sequences, more than 5.5% of them singletons. This clonotype was picked up a small number of times. The target antigen is unknown. Time point here: sample taken at primary tumor resection. The clonotype was recovered from a male donor with early-stage non-small cell lung cancer. Sample: lung tumor tissue, taken at surgery. The genes are TRBV9 and TRBJ2-3, with TRBD2 as a possible D gene (7 bases). This chain's CDR3 is CASSFNGGRADTQYF. The DNA of the CDR3 is TGTGCCAGCAGCTTCAACGGGGGGCGGGCAGATACGCAGTATTTT.